A selection of T cell receptor beta chains follows, all from one sample in a study of CD8+ T cells in alopecia areata. The table came from immunoSEQ multiplex PCR; TCRdb's copy has only in-frame clones and leaves some out. The profile shows under 250,000 clones, around three fifths of them singletons. The sequenced sample was CD8+ T cells sorted from blood. The receptor source for this set is a human donor in good health. CDR3s leave out the opening cysteine and the closing phenylalanine or tryptophan.

v_call: TRBV2; j_call: TRBJ2-3; cdr3_aa: ASRAGLTDTQY
v_call: TRBV2; j_call: TRBJ2-4; cdr3_aa: ASSLGFGGKAKNIQY
v_call: TRBV5-6; j_call: TRBJ1-1; cdr3_aa: ASSPASGITEAF
v_call: TRBV29-1; j_call: TRBJ2-7; cdr3_aa: SVWSRDSLTASYEQY
v_call: TRBV4-1; j_call: TRBJ1-5; cdr3_aa: ASSQFDRDNQPQH
v_call: TRBV10-3; j_call: TRBJ2-5; cdr3_aa: AIGGYKTQY
v_call: TRBV29-1; j_call: TRBJ1-4; cdr3_aa: SVESRDSNEKLF
v_call: TRBV7-2; j_call: TRBJ2-5; cdr3_aa: ASSSEPIAGGETQY
v_call: TRBV10-2; j_call: TRBJ2-5; cdr3_aa: ASSESSGVPTQY
v_call: TRBV23-1; j_call: TRBJ1-5; cdr3_aa: ASSHGQGQSNQPQH
v_call: TRBV27; j_call: TRBJ1-2; cdr3_aa: ASTTYRDNSNYGYT
v_call: TRBV9; j_call: TRBJ1-2; cdr3_aa: ASSVGAGTVYGYT
v_call: TRBV7-8; j_call: TRBJ1-1; cdr3_aa: ASSLLERNTEAF
v_call: TRBV30; j_call: TRBJ2-7; cdr3_aa: AWATGGEQY
v_call: TRBV30; j_call: TRBJ2-5; cdr3_aa: AWRAPWAGSGETQY
v_call: TRBV7-9; j_call: TRBJ1-6; cdr3_aa: ASSLAQTNSPLH
v_call: TRBV5-6; j_call: TRBJ2-1; cdr3_aa: ASSLDDGSRF
v_call: TRBV5-6; j_call: TRBJ2-3; cdr3_aa: ASSLNTDTQY
v_call: TRBV30; j_call: TRBJ2-7; cdr3_aa: AWSVSASYEQY
v_call: TRBV29-1; j_call: TRBJ2-3; cdr3_aa: SVDGPGLAGATDTQY
v_call: TRBV19; j_call: TRBJ2-5; cdr3_aa: ASHSQGLETQY
v_call: TRBV9; j_call: TRBJ1-2; cdr3_aa: ASSARTDYGYT
v_call: TRBV6-1; j_call: TRBJ2-3; cdr3_aa: ASSETSGGALDTQY
v_call: TRBV6-1; j_call: TRBJ2-5; cdr3_aa: ASSEFRDTFSSETQY
v_call: TRBV29-1; j_call: TRBJ2-5; cdr3_aa: SVEDRGRETQY
v_call: TRBV27; j_call: TRBJ1-4; cdr3_aa: ASSLSGEDSATNEKLF
v_call: TRBV4-1; j_call: TRBJ2-1; cdr3_aa: ASSQGPNWSYNEQF
v_call: TRBV7-2; j_call: TRBJ2-1; cdr3_aa: ASSLAYNEQF
v_call: TRBV7-9; j_call: TRBJ1-5; cdr3_aa: ASSPGRSNQPQH
v_call: TRBV25-1; j_call: TRBJ2-7; cdr3_aa: ASSWAYEQY
v_call: TRBV6-6; j_call: TRBJ2-1; cdr3_aa: ASTTGNEQF
v_call: TRBV5-4; j_call: TRBJ1-1; cdr3_aa: ASSLILGEAF
v_call: TRBV29-1; j_call: TRBJ2-2; cdr3_aa: SVFHGANTGELF
v_call: TRBV9; j_call: TRBJ2-1; cdr3_aa: ASSEGKGGAVVDEQF
v_call: TRBV4-1; j_call: TRBJ1-1; cdr3_aa: ASSQEEGAGTEAF
v_call: TRBV5-5; j_call: TRBJ2-6; cdr3_aa: ASSMTSGGPSGANVLT
v_call: TRBV29-1; j_call: TRBJ1-1; cdr3_aa: SVTQGANTEAF
v_call: TRBV5-6; j_call: TRBJ2-1; cdr3_aa: ASSIGAPNEQF
v_call: TRBV2; j_call: TRBJ1-1; cdr3_aa: ASVMDAMNTEAF
v_call: TRBV27; j_call: TRBJ1-1; cdr3_aa: ASSPPGVRTEAF
v_call: TRBV25-1; j_call: TRBJ1-2; cdr3_aa: ASSADTQGARYGYT
v_call: TRBV19; j_call: TRBJ2-1; cdr3_aa: ASSMATSGYNNEQF
v_call: TRBV5-6; j_call: TRBJ2-5; cdr3_aa: ASSSSQLGQETQY
v_call: TRBV5-6; j_call: TRBJ2-1; cdr3_aa: ASRAGHNEQF
v_call: TRBV9; j_call: TRBJ1-6; cdr3_aa: ASSVGGDPPLH
v_call: TRBV12-5; j_call: TRBJ1-6; cdr3_aa: ASGSTVNSPLH
v_call: TRBV29-1; j_call: TRBJ1-2; cdr3_aa: SVEDASGANYGYT
v_call: TRBV11-2; j_call: TRBJ1-1; cdr3_aa: ASSLGYITEAF
v_call: TRBV30; j_call: TRBJ1-1; cdr3_aa: AWNREGYTEAF
v_call: TRBV9; j_call: TRBJ1-2; cdr3_aa: ASSVDKDRGYGYT
v_call: TRBV2; j_call: TRBJ1-1; cdr3_aa: ASNRELMNTEAF
v_call: TRBV4-1; j_call: TRBJ2-7; cdr3_aa: ASSQEGALNSYEQY
v_call: TRBV9; j_call: TRBJ1-6; cdr3_aa: ASSSTGGPPLH
v_call: TRBV30; j_call: TRBJ1-5; cdr3_aa: AWDTGLSQPQH
v_call: TRBV2; j_call: TRBJ1-5; cdr3_aa: ASSESDERNQPQH
v_call: TRBV10-2; j_call: TRBJ2-7; cdr3_aa: ASEDRDRGTYEQY